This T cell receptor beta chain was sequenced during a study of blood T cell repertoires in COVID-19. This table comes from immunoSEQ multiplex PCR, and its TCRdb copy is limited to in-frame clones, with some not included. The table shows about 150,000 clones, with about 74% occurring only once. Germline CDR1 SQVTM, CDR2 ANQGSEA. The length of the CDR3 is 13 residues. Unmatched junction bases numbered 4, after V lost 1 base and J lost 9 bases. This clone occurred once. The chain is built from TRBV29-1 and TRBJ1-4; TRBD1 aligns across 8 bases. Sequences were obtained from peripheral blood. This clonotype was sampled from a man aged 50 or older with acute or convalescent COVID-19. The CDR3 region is CSVEARGLKKLFF. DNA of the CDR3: TGCAGCGTTGAAGCCAGGGGGCTGAAAAAACTGTTTTTT. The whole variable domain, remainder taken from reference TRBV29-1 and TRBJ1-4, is SAVISQKPSRDICQRGTSLTIQCQVDSQVTMMFWYRQQPGQSLTLIATANQGSEATYESGFVIDKFPISRPNLTFSTLTVSNMSPEDSSIYLCSVEARGLKKLFFGSGTQLSVL.